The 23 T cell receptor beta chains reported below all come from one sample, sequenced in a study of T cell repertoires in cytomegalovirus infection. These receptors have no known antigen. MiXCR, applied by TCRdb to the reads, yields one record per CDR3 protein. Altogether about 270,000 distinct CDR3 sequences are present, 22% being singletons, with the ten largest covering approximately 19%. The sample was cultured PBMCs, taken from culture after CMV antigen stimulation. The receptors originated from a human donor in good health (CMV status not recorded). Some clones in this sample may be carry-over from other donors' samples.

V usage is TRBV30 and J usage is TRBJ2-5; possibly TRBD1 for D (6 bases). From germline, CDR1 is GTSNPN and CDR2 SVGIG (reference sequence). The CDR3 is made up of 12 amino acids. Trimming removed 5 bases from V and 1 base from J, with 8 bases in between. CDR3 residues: CAWGTLQETQYF. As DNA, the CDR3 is TGTGCCTGGGGGACACTCCAAGAGACCCAGTACTTC.

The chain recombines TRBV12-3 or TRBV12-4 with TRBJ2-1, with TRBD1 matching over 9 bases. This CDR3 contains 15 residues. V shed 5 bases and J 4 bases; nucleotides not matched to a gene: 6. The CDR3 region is CASSQRGQGYNEQFF. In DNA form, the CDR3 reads TGTGCCAGCAGTCAACGTGGACAGGGGTACAATGAGCAGTTCTTC.

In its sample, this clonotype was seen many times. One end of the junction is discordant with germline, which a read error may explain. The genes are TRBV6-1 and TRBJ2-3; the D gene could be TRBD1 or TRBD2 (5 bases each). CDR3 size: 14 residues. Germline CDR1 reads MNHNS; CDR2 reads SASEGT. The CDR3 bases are TGTGCCAGCAGGGAAGGGACCCAGTATAATACGCAGTATTTT. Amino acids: CASREGTQYNTQYF.

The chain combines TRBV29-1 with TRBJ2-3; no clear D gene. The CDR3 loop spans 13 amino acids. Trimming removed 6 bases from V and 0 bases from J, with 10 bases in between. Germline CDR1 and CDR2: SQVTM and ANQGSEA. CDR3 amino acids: CSVRSFSTDTQYF. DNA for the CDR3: TGCAGCGTCCGATCCTTTAGCACAGATACGCAGTATTTT.

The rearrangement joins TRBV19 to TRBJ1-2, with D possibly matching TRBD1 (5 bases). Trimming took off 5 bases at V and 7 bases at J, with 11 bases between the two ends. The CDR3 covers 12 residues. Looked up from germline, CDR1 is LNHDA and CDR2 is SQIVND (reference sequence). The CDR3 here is CASSAGTFGYTF. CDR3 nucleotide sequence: TGTGCCAGTAGTGCAGGGACGTTTGGCTACACCTTC.

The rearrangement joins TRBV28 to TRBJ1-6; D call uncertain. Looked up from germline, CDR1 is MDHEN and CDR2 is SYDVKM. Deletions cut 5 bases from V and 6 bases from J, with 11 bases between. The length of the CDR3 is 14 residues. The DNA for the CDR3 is TGTGCCAGCAGTCCCGCCGGAGTTAATTCACCCCTCCACTTT. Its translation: CASSPAGVNSPLHF.

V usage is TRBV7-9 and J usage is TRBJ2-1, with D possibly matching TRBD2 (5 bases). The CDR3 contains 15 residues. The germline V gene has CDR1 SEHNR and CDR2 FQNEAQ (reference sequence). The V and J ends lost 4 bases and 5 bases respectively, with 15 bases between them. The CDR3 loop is CASSSPEAQHNEQFF. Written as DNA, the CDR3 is TGTGCCAGCAGCTCCCCGGAGGCCCAACACAATGAGCAGTTCTTC.

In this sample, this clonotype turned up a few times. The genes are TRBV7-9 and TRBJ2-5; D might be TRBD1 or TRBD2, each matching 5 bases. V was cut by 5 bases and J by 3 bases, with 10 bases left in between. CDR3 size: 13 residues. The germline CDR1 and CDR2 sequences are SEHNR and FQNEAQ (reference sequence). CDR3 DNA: TGTGCCAGCAGCCGGGACGGAAAAGAGACCCAGTACTTC. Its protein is CASSRDGKETQYF.

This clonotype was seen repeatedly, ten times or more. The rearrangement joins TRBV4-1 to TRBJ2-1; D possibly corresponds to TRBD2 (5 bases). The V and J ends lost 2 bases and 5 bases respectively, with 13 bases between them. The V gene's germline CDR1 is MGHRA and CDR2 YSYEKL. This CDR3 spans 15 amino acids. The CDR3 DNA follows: TGCGCCAGCAGCCAATGGGAGTTCCCTAACAATGAGCAGTTCTTC. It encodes CASSQWEFPNNEQFF.

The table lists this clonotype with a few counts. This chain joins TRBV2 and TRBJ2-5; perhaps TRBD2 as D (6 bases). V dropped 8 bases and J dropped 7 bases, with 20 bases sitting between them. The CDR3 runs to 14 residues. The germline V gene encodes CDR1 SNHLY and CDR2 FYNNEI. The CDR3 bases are TGTGCCAGCGGAAAGGAGGGGCCCTCGGGGACCCAGTACTTC. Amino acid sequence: CASGKEGPSGTQYF.

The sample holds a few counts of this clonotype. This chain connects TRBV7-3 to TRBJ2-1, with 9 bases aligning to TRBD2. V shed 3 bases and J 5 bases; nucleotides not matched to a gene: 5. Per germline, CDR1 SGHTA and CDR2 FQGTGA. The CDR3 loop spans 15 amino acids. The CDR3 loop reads CASSLRTSANNEQFF. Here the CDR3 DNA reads TGTGCCAGCAGCTTGCGGACTAGCGCCAACAATGAGCAGTTCTTC.

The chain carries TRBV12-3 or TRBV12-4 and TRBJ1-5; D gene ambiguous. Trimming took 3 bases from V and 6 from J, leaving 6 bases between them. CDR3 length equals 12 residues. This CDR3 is CASSFESQPQHF. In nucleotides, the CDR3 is TGTGCCAGCAGTTTTGAGAGTCAGCCCCAGCATTTT.

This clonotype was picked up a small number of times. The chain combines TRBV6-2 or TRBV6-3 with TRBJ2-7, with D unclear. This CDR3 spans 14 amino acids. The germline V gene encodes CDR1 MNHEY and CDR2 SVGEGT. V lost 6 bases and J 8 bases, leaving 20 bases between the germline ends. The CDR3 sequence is CASSPRSGRVQQYV. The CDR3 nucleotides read TGTGCCAGCAGCCCTCGATCCGGACGGGTGCAGCAGTACGTC.

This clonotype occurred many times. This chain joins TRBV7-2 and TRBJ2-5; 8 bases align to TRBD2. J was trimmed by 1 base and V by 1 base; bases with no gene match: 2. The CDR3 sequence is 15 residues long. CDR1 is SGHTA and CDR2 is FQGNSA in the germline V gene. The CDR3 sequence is CASSLVAGGQETQYF. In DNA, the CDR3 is TGTGCCAGCAGCTTAGTTGCGGGAGGCCAAGAGACCCAGTACTTC.

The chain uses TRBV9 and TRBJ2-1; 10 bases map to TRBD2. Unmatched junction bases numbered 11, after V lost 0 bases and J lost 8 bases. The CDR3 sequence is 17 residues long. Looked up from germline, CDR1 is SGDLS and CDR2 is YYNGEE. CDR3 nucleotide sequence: TGTGCCAGCAGCGTAGACCCAGCGGGAGGGCCCATAGATGAGCAGTTCTTC. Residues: CASSVDPAGGPIDEQFF.

DNA of the CDR3: TGTGCCAGCAGCTTGAGGGGACTAGCGGGGTACGAGCAGTACGTC. Amino acids: CASSLRGLAGYEQYV. The chain employs TRBV5-6 and TRBJ2-7, with 13 bases matching TRBD2. Germline lookup yields CDR1 SGHDT and CDR2 YYEEEE. The V and J ends lost 1 base and 4 bases, in that order; junction bases with no gene match: 2. This CDR3 contains 15 residues.

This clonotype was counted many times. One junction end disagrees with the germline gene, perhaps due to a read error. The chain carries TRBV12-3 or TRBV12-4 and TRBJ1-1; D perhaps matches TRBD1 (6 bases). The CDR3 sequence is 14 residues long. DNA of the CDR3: TGTGCCAGCAGCTTAGGACAGACGAACACTGAAGCTTTCTTT. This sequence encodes CASSLGQTNTEAFF.

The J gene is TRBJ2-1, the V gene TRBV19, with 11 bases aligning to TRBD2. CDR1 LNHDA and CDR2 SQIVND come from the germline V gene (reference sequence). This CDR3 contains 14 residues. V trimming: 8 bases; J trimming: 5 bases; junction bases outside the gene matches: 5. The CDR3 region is CASQLAGEHNEQFF. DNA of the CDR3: TGTGCCAGTCAACTAGCGGGAGAACACAATGAGCAGTTCTTC.

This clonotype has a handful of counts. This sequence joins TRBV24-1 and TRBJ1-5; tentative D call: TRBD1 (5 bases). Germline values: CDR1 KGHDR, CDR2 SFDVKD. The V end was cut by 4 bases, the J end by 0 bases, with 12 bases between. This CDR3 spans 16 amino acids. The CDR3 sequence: CATSDRTPYSNQPQHF. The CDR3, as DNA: TGTGCCACCAGTGACCGGACACCCTATAGCAATCAGCCCCAGCATTTT.

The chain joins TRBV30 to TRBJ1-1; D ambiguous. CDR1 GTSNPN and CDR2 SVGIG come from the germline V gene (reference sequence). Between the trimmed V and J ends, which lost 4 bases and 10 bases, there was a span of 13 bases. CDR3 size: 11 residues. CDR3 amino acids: CAWTEGGAAFF. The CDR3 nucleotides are TGTGCCTGGACAGAAGGAGGTGCAGCTTTCTTT.

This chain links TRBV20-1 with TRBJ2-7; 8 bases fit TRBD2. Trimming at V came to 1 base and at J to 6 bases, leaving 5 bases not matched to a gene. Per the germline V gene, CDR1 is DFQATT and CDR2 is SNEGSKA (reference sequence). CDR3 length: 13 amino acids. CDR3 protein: CSARGTSHSEQYV. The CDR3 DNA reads TGCAGTGCTAGAGGGACTAGCCATTCCGAGCAGTACGTC.

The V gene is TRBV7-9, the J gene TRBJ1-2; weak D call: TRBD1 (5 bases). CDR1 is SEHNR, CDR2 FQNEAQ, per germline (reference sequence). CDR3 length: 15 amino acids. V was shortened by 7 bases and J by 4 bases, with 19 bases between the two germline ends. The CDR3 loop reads CASNPPGRLTYGYTF. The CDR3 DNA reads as TGTGCCAGCAACCCGCCGGGACGGCTAACCTATGGCTACACCTTC.

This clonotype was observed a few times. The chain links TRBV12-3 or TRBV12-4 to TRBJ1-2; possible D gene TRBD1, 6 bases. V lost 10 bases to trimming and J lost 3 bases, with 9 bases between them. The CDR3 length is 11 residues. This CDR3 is CATRQDYGYTF. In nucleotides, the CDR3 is TGTGCCACTCGACAGGACTATGGCTACACCTTC.